Sequencing of this T cell receptor (beta chain) was carried out in a study of shared clonotypes between healthy human individuals. Remarks on this clone: Antigen specificity is unknown. A single base separates this from a much larger clone, so it may be a read error.

Regarding the study as a whole: Depth of sequencing was expected to influence donor clonotype sharing.

Around 300 ng DNA, some 30,000 T cell genomes, went into unsorted PBMC replicate PCRs. Sequencing was performed on unsorted PBMC DNA using ten immunoSEQ deep assay plates. Sequenced by immunoSEQ multiplex PCR; TCRdb stores in-frame clones only, minus some. The sample has some 500,000 clones, more than 70% seen once. Germline-derived CDR1 and CDR2 are GTSNPN and SVGIG (reference sequence). The CDR3 is 13 residues long. The chain links TRBV30 to TRBJ2-7; TRBD1 agrees at 9 bases. This TCR came from a woman aged 40-49 years in good health. Some clones in this sample may be carry-over from other donors' samples. Specimen: PBMCs. Here the CDR3 DNA reads TGTACCTGGAGGGACAGGGTCTCCTACGAGCAGTACTTC. Amino acid sequence: CTWRDRVSYEQYF.